This T cell receptor (beta chain) was found in a study of T cell changes during pregnancy in multiple sclerosis. The sample holds one count of this clone. Germline-derived CDR1 and CDR2 are MNHNY and SVGAGI (reference sequence). Trimming removed 6 bases from V and 0 bases from J; junction bases left unmatched: 2. The CDR3 length is 14 residues. The table came from immunoSEQ multiplex PCR; TCRdb's copy has only in-frame clones and leaves some out. This table holds fewer than 40,000 clones, around 93% found once. This specimen consisted of CD4+ T cells from peripheral blood mononuclear cells, obtained after pregnancy. The chain recombines TRBV6-6 with TRBJ1-1; TRBD1 agrees at 9 bases. The sequence was obtained from a female donor with multiple sclerosis, enrolled in a pregnancy study. The DNA for the CDR3 is TGTGCCAGCAGGGACAGGGGAATGAACACTGAAGCTTTCTTT. Its translation is CASRDRGMNTEAFF.